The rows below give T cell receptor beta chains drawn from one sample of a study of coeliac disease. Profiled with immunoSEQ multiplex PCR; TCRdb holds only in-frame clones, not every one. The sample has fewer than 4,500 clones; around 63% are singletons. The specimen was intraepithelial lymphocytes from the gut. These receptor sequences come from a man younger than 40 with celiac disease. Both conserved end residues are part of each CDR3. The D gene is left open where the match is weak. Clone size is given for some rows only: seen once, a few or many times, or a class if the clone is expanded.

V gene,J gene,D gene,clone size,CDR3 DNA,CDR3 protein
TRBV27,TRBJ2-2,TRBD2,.,TGTGCCAGCAGTTTGGTTACTAGCGGGACCGGGGAGCTGTTTTTT,CASSLVTSGTGELFF
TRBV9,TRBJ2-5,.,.,TGTGCCAGCAGCGTAGGAGCACACCAAGAGACCCAGTACTTC,CASSVGAHQETQYF
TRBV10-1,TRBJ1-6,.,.,TGCGCCACCAGGGACCAAGGGGATTCACCCCTCCACTTT,CATRDQGDSPLHF
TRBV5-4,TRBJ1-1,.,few,TGTGCCAGCAGCTTCCGGGACACTCCGAACACTAAAGCTTTCTTT,CASSFRDTPNTKAFF
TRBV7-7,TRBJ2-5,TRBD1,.,TGTGCCAGCAGCAACTCCCGGGACAGGGGTCAAAACCAGTACTTC,CASSNSRDRGQNQYF
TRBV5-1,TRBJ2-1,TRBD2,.,TGCGCCAGCAGCTTGGCTACTAGCGACCCGGGGTGGGGGGAGCAGTTCTTC,CASSLATSDPGWGEQFF
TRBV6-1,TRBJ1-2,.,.,TGTGCCATTTGGGTGGTGGGAGTCTATGGCTACACCTTC,CAIWVVGVYGYTF
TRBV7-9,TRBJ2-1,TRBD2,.,TGTGCCAGCAGCCTCGCGGGGGTCCGAGGTAATGAGCAGTTCTTC,CASSLAGVRGNEQFF
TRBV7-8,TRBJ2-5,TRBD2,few,TGTGCCAGCAGCCTCGGGACTAGCCAAGAGACCCAGTACTTC,CASSLGTSQETQYF
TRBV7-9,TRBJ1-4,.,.,TGTGCCAGCAGGGCCGGGAACAGTGAAAAACTGTTTTTT,CASRAGNSEKLFF
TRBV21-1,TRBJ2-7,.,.,TGTGCCAGCAGCAACTTGGACAGATACGAGCAGTACTTC,CASSNLDRYEQYF